Each of the 14 T cell receptor beta chains below was sequenced from the same sample in a study of tumour-infiltrating T cells in Burkitt lymphoma (dated by TCRdb to about 2020). Libraries were prepared through the immunoSEQ multiplex PCR assay. TCRdb mirrors the immuneACCESS table, restricted to in-frame sequences. Some clones are absent from its copies; in checked studies, under half trace to an unresolved V gene, and the reason for the others is unknown. Present in this sample are 3,500 to 4,500 clones, around 84% of which were seen just once. Of the sample, about an eighth falls within the top ten clones. Sequencing used tumor tissue. The receptors were gathered from a human donor with diffuse large B-cell lymphoma. Some clones in this sample may be carry-over from other donors' samples.

This clone occurred once. The CDR3 is CASSSRQGGDTQYF. CDR3 coding DNA: TGCGCCAGCAGCTCCAGACAGGGGGGGGATACGCAGTATTTT. V usage is TRBV4-1 and J usage is TRBJ2-3, with 9 bases lining up with TRBD1. Germline-derived CDR1 and CDR2 are MGHRA and YSYEKL. The CDR3 extends over 14 amino acids. V lost 5 bases and J lost 6; bases outside the gene matches: 6.

V gene TRBV18 combines with J gene TRBJ1-1; unclear D gene. This CDR3 has 17 amino acids. In germline, CDR1 is KGHSH, CDR2 LQKENI. V was clipped by 0 bases and J by 5 bases, with 19 bases between them. This CDR3 is CASSPPSARLGKTEAFF. For the CDR3, the DNA is TGTGCCAGCTCACCACCGTCGGCTAGGCTTGGGAAAACTGAAGCTTTCTTT.

V and J are TRBV29-1 and TRBJ1-1; TRBD1 aligns across 12 bases. Germline V gene data show CDR1 as SQVTM and CDR2 as ANQGSEA. This CDR3 is 16 amino acids long. Trimming cost V 8 bases and J 4 bases; bases outside gene matches: 14. DNA for the CDR3: TGCAGCCTTTTGCCGGGACAGGGGGCGCGAGGCACTGAAGCTTTCTTT. Its protein product is CSLLPGQGARGTEAFF.

This chain joins TRBV9 and TRBJ1-3; possibly TRBD1 for D (6 bases). This CDR3 is built from 14 residues. Germline CDR1 SGDLS, CDR2 YYNGEE. V was shortened by 3 bases and J by 4 bases, with 11 bases between the two germline ends. CDR3 amino acids: CASSDLTGGNTIYF. The CDR3 nucleotides are TGTGCCAGCAGCGATCTGACAGGAGGAAACACCATATATTTT.

This chain connects TRBV30 to TRBJ1-3, with D possibly being TRBD1 (6 bases). Germline V gene data show CDR1 as GTSNPN and CDR2 as SVGIG (reference sequence). The germline V and J ends were trimmed by 3 bases and 1 base, with 13 bases remaining between them. The CDR3 length is 15 residues. The CDR3 is CAWSRAGVSGNTIYF. CDR3 DNA: TGTGCCTGGAGCCGAGCAGGGGTTTCTGGAAACACCATATATTTT.

The rearrangement links TRBV10-1 to TRBJ2-1; a possible D gene is TRBD2 (6 bases). Germline V gene sequence: CDR1 WNHNN, CDR2 SYGVQD (reference sequence). V shed 6 bases and J shed 7 bases, with 19 bases lying between them. This CDR3 region has 15 residues. For the CDR3, the DNA is TGCGCCAGCAGCCTCGACGTGGGGGGTAAAAATGAGCAGTTCTTC. Translated: CASSLDVGGKNEQFF.

This clone was recorded a few times. CDR3 region: CASSLGRLSGTDTQYF. CDR3 sequence (DNA): TGTGCCAGCAGCCTCGGGAGACTTTCAGGAACAGATACGCAGTATTTT. The rearrangement uses TRBV5-4 and TRBJ2-3; TRBD2 might be the D (6 bases). This CDR3 comprises 16 residues. Deletions cut 4 bases from V and 3 bases from J, with 18 bases between. Germline values: CDR1 SGHNT, CDR2 YYREEE (reference sequence).

J is TRBJ1-4 and V is TRBV5-6; a possible D gene is TRBD1 (6 bases). The germline V gene encodes CDR1 SGHDT and CDR2 YYEEEE. The ends were cut back, 0 bases at V and 8 bases at J, with 8 bases in the middle. This CDR3 has 13 residues. The CDR3 protein is CASSLDRAEKLFF. The CDR3 nucleotides are TGTGCCAGCAGCTTGGACAGGGCGGAAAAACTGTTTTTT.

The table lists this clone with a count of one. In DNA form, the CDR3 reads TGTGCCAGCAGTTCCGGGACTCCCCATTGGGGAGAGACCCAGTACTTC. As protein: CASSSGTPHWGETQYF. This chain links TRBV27 with TRBJ2-5, with D perhaps TRBD2 (6 bases). This CDR3 contains 16 residues. The germline CDR1 and CDR2 sequences are MNHEY and SMNVEV (reference sequence). V dropped 4 bases and J dropped 4 bases, with 19 bases sitting between them.

This clone came up once. The chain joins TRBV11-2 to TRBJ2-7; a possible D gene is TRBD1 (6 bases). Trimming removed 1 base from V and 4 bases from J, with 17 bases in between. The CDR3 contains 16 residues. Germline assignment: CDR1 SGHAT and CDR2 FQNNGV. CDR3: CASSLGGGSGVYEQYF. CDR3 coding DNA: TGTGCCAGCAGCTTAGGTGGGGGCAGTGGGGTGTACGAGCAGTACTTC.

This clone occurred a few times. The rearrangement links TRBV13 to TRBJ2-7; D gene ambiguous. The CDR3 runs 13 residues. The V end lost 5 bases, the J end lost 3 bases, and 11 bases lay between the germline ends. Germline CDR1 PRHDT, CDR2 FYEKMQ (reference sequence). CDR3 protein: CASSLDSIYEQYF. The CDR3 DNA sequence: TGTGCCAGCAGCCTCGATTCTATCTACGAGCAGTACTTC.

This chain connects TRBV6-5 to TRBJ1-3; no definite D call. Looked up from germline, CDR1 is MNHEY and CDR2 is SVGAGI. The length of the CDR3 is 16 residues. V was clipped by 4 bases and J by 0 bases, with 13 bases between them. The CDR3 DNA sequence: TGTGCCAGCAGTTCCCGAGCGGTCACCTCTGGAAACACCATATATTTT. Its protein is CASSSRAVTSGNTIYF.

The chain recombines TRBV2 with TRBJ2-3; D gene unclear. Deletions cut 7 bases from V and 6 bases from J, with 8 bases between. Germline V gene sequence: CDR1 SNHLY, CDR2 FYNNEI. The CDR3 contains 11 residues. The CDR3 reads CASKIWDTQYF. CDR3 DNA sequence: TGTGCCAGCAAGATCTGGGATACGCAGTATTTT.

V and J are TRBV9 and TRBJ2-4; 8 nucleotides line up with TRBD2. From germline, CDR1 is SGDLS and CDR2 YYNGEE. The CDR3 is made up of 16 amino acids. With 3 bases clipped from V and 6 bases from J, the junction kept 11 bases outside the gene matches. CDR3 loop: CASSDGTSKERNIQYF. The DNA for the CDR3 is TGTGCCAGCAGCGATGGGACTAGTAAGGAAAGAAACATTCAGTACTTC.